These 8 T cell receptor beta chains were all obtained from the same sample, sequenced in a study of tissue T cells after allogeneic stem cell transplantation. Assay: immunoSEQ multiplex PCR; the TCRdb copy retains only in-frame clones and omits some. The sample holds about 9,700 clones; approximately 64% are singletons and the top ten take 9.2%. Sequenced here: tissue from the ileum, sampled at autopsy. All receptors derive from a woman aged 18-55 years with breast cancer.

The genes are TRBV11-3 and TRBJ2-7, with TRBD2 identical over 10 bases. Germline V lookup: CDR1 SGHNT, CDR2 YENEEA. J lost 5 bases, V lost 1 base, and 20 bases had no gene match. The CDR3 is made up of 20 amino acids. The CDR3 DNA sequence: TGTGCCAGCAGCTTAGTTTGGTATTCTGGTAGCGGGAGGACCCCGGACGAGCAGTACTTC. This codes for CASSLVWYSGSGRTPDEQYF.

This clone was detected a few times. The CDR3 nucleotides are TGTGCCAGCAGCGAAACGGGGGGCCCAGATACGCAGTATTTT. Amino acids: CASSETGGPDTQYF. The chain is built from TRBV11-2 and TRBJ2-3; tentative D call: TRBD2 (7 bases). The CDR3 length is 14 residues. Germline values: CDR1 SGHAT, CDR2 FQNNGV. V lost 5 bases and J 4 bases, leaving 13 bases between the germline ends.

The CDR3: CASSLEEGRAYEQYF. The DNA of the CDR3 is TGTGCCAGCAGCTTGGAAGAAGGCAGGGCCTACGAGCAGTACTTC. The V gene is TRBV5-4, the J gene TRBJ2-7, with a possible D match to TRBD1 (5 bases). There are 15 residues in the CDR3. Germline assignment: CDR1 SGHNT and CDR2 YYREEE (reference sequence). The germline V and J ends were trimmed by 0 bases and 2 bases, with 12 bases remaining between them.

V is TRBV20-1 and J is TRBJ1-6; D possibly corresponds to TRBD1 (5 bases). The germline V and J ends were trimmed by 3 bases and 10 bases, with 7 bases remaining between them. CDR3 length: 11 residues. CDR1 and CDR2 (germline): DFQATT, SNEGSKA (reference sequence). Here the CDR3 DNA reads TGCAGTGCTAGGGGGGACTCACCCCTCCACTTT. Its translation is CSARGDSPLHF.

The chain recombines TRBV7-9 with TRBJ2-3, with D tentatively TRBD2 (5 bases). The CDR3 loop spans 17 amino acids. V was shortened by 8 bases and J by 0 bases, with 21 bases between the two germline ends. The germline CDR1 and CDR2 sequences are SEHNR and FQNEAQ (reference sequence). The CDR3 nucleotides are TGTGCCAGCCTCGGTAAAGGACTTCCTCCTAGCACAGATACGCAGTATTTT. Translated: CASLGKGLPPSTDTQYF.

J is TRBJ2-1 and V is TRBV12-3 or TRBV12-4; possibly TRBD1 for D (5 bases). CDR3 length: 13 residues. The ends were cut back, 6 bases at V and 5 bases at J, with 11 bases in the middle. The CDR3 loop reads CASSYRRNNEQFF. CDR3 bases: TGTGCCAGCAGCTACAGGCGAAACAATGAGCAGTTCTTC.

This sequence joins TRBV6-6 and TRBJ2-2, with TRBD2 as a possible D gene (5 bases). The CDR3 loop spans 11 amino acids. Germline loops: CDR1 MNHNY, CDR2 SVGAGI (reference sequence). V was shortened by 8 bases and J by 8 bases, with 9 bases between the two germline ends. The CDR3 coding sequence is TGTGCCAGCCGGGGTTTGGGGGAGCTGTTTTTT. It encodes CASRGLGELFF.

The chain combines TRBV11-2 with TRBJ2-1; D assignment may be TRBD1 or TRBD2 (5 bases each). The germline CDR1 and CDR2 sequences are SGHAT and FQNNGV. V was shortened by 3 bases and J by 2 bases, with 11 bases between the two germline ends. The CDR3 has 15 amino acids. The CDR3 DNA reads TGTGCCAGCAGCTTGACCGGGGCCGCCTACAATGAGCAGTTCTTC. Translated, it gives CASSLTGAAYNEQFF.